This T cell receptor (beta chain) derives from a study of blood T cell repertoires in COVID-19. The CDR3 is 16 amino acids. Sequencing used immunoSEQ multiplex PCR; TCRdb keeps in-frame clones, though not all of them. Altogether over 200,000 clones are present, 85% to 90% being singletons, with the ten largest covering less than 3%. V and J are TRBV21-1 and TRBJ2-2; the DNA was not used to check the table's D call, TRBD2. TRBV21-1 is annotated as a pseudogene. The sequencing sample was made of peripheral blood. The source is a man aged 25 to 40 with COVID-19, enrolled during active disease. CDR3 in amino acids: CASSKVVSGNTGELFF. The CDR3 nucleotides are TGTGCCAGCAGCAAAGTGGTGTCGGGAAACACCGGGGAGCTGTTTTTT.